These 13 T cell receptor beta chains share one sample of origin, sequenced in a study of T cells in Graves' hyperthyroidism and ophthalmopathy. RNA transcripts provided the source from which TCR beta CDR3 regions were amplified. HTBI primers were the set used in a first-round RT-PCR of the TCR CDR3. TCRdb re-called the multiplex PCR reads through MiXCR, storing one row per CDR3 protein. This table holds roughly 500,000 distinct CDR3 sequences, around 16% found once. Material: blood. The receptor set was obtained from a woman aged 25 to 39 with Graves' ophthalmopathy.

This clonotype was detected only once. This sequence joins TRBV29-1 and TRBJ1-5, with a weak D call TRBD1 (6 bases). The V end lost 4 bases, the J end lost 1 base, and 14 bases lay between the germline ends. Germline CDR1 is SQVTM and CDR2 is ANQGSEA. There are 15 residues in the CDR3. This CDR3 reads CSVGEQGGSNQPQHF. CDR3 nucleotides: TGCAGCGTTGGAGAACAGGGCGGGAGCAATCAGCCCCAGCATTTT.

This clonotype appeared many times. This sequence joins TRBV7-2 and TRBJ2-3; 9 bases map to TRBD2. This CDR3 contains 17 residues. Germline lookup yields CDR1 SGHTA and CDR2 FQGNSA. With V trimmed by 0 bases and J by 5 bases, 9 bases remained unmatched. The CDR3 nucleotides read TGTGCCAGCAGCTTAGCGGTTGCGGGAGGGCCCAGAGATACGCAGTATTTT. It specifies CASSLAVAGGPRDTQYF.

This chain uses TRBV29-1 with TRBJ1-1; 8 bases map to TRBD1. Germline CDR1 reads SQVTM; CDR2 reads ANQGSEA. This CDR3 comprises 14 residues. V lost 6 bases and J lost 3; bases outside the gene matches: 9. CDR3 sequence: CSVDRQGLDTEAFF. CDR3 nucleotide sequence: TGCAGCGTGGACCGACAGGGGCTCGACACTGAAGCTTTCTTT.

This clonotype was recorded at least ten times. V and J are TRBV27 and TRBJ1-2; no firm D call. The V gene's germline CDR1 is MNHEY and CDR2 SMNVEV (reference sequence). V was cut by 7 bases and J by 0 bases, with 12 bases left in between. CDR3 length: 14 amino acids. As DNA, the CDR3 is TGTGCCAGCATGTCATGGAAAGCTAACTATGGCTACACCTTC. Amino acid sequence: CASMSWKANYGYTF.

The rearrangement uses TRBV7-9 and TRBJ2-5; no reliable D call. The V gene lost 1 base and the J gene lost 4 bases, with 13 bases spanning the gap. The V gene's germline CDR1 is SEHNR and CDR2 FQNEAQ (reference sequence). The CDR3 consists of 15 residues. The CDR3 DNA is TGTGCCAGCAGCTTAGGGACCGCCCCAGGAGAGACCCAGTACTTC. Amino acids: CASSLGTAPGETQYF.

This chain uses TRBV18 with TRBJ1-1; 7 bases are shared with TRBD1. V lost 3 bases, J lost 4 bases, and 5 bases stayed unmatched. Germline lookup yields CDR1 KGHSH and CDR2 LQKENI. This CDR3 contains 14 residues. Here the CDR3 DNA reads TGTGCCAGCTCACCTGAACCAGGGGGCACTGAAGCTTTCTTT. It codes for CASSPEPGGTEAFF. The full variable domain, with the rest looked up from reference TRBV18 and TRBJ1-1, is NAGVMQNPRHLVRRRGQEARLRCSPMKGHSHVYWYRQLPEEGLKFMVYLQKENIIDESGMPKERFSAEFPKEGPSILRIQQVVRGDSAAYFCASSPEPGGTEAFFGQGTRLTVV.

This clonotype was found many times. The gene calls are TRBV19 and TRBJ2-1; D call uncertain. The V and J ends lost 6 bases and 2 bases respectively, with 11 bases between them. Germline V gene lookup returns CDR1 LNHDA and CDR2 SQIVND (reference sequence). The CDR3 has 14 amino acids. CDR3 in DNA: TGTGCCAGTAGCCTTACTAACCCCTACAATGAGCAGTTCTTC. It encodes CASSLTNPYNEQFF.

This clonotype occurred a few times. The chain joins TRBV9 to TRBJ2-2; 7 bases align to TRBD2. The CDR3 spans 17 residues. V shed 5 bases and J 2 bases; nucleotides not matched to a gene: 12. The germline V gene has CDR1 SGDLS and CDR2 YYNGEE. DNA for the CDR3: TGTGCCAGCAGAGAAGGAGGCGGCGGGGGAAACACCGGGGAGCTGTTTTTT. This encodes CASREGGGGGNTGELFF.

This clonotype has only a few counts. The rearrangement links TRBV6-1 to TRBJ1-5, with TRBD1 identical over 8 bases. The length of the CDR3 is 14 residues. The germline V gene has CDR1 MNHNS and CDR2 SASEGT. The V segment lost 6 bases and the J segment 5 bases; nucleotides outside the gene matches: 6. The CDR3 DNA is TGTGCCAGCAGCCGCGGACAGGGCTATCAGCCCCAGCATTTT. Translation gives CASSRGQGYQPQHF.

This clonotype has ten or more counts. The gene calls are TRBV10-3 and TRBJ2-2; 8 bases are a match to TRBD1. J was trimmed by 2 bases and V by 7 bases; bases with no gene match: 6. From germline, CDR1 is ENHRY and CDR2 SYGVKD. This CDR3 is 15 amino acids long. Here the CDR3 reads CAITSGGSNTGELFF. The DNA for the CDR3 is TGTGCCATCACGTCAGGGGGCAGCAACACCGGGGAGCTGTTTTTT.

CDR3 nucleotides: TGTGCCAGCAGCCTTTACACAGAGACCGGGGAGCTGTTTTTT. Translated: CASSLYTETGELFF. The rearrangement links TRBV7-9 to TRBJ2-2; no clear D. This CDR3 is built from 14 residues. The V end was cut by 5 bases, the J end by 5 bases, with 12 bases between. Looked up from germline, CDR1 is SEHNR and CDR2 is FQNEAQ (reference sequence).

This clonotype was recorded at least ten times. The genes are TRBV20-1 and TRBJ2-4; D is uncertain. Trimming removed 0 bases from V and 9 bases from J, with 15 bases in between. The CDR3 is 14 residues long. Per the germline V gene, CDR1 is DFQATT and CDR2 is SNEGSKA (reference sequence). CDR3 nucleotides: TGCAGTGCTAGAGATCTGACAACGGCGACCATTCAGTACTTC. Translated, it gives CSARDLTTATIQYF.

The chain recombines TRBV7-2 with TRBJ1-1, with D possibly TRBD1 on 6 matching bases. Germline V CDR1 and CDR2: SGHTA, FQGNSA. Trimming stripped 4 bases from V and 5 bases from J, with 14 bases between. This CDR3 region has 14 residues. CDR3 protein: CASSSGARRTEAFF. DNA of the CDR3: TGTGCCAGCAGCTCGGGGGCACGGAGGACTGAAGCTTTCTTT.